This entry describes one T cell receptor beta chain. Germline V lookup: CDR1 MNHEY, CDR2 SVGAGI. The J segment lost 7 bases and the V segment lost 4 bases, leaving 11 bases of the junction unmatched. This CDR3 comprises 16 residues. One entry per CDR3 protein results from TCRdb running MiXCR on the 5' RACE reads. The sample shows about 340,000 distinct CDR3 sequences, over 10% of them seen only once. The data derive from a study of T-cell memory formation after mild COVID-19. The rearrangement uses TRBV6-5 and TRBJ2-1; 9 positions agree with TRBD2. The source of this sequence is a man aged 18 to 30 who had mild COVID-19 (a few samples of this study predate the infection). Cell type and time point are not known. Specimen: PBMCs or a T cell subset sorted from them (not recorded which). CDR3 bases: TGTGCCAGCAGTTCCTCTCCTAGCGGGGTGGGTAATGAGCAGTTCTTC. Its translation: CASSSSPSGVGNEQFF.